These 8 T cell receptor beta chains originate from one sample sequenced in a study of cytomegalovirus exposure and HLA in healthy donors (dated by TCRdb to between 2016 and 2019). The library was prepared using the immunoSEQ multiplex PCR assay. A mixture of 60 forward primers for TCR Vbeta segments and 13 reverse primers for TCR Jbeta segments was used in the multiplex PCR. Here the immuneACCESS table is served through TCRdb, limited to in-frame sequences with V and J called. Missing clones are a known gap in these copies; in checked studies unresolved V genes cover under half, and the rest lacks a known reason. Across this sample there are 140,000 or so clones, with roughly 80% seen only once. The ten largest clones add up to 2.5% to 3.5% of the sample. Sequencing was performed on PBMCs. The receptor set was obtained from a woman in her 30s in good health and CMV-seronegative.

This chain connects TRBV7-2 to TRBJ2-7; 14 nucleotides line up with TRBD2. There are 15 residues in the CDR3. Germline trimming cut 4 bases from V and 5 bases from J; bases unmatched to any gene: 4. CDR1 SGHTA and CDR2 FQGNSA come from the germline V gene. The CDR3 DNA reads TGTGCCAGCAGCTCCGGGACTAGCGGGGGAAACGAGCAGTACTTC. Translation gives CASSSGTSGGNEQYF.

This chain joins TRBV30 and TRBJ1-5, with 7 bases that match TRBD1. The CDR3 sequence is 17 residues long. V gave up 2 bases and J gave up 0 bases; unmatched junction bases: 10. Germline assignment: CDR1 GTSNPN and CDR2 SVGIG (reference sequence). The CDR3: CAWSFTGDRYSNQPQHF. The CDR3 bases are TGTGCCTGGAGTTTCACAGGGGACCGCTATAGCAATCAGCCCCAGCATTTT.

A word on this clone: Its ends do not fully match the called genes, so a read error is possible. J is TRBJ1-1 and V is TRBV5-1, with 7 bases lining up with TRBD1. Germline CDR1 reads SGHRS; CDR2 reads YFSETQ. The CDR3 covers 12 residues. In DNA form, the CDR3 reads TGCGCCAGCAGAAAGGGGCTGGACAGGCCCAGGTTT. This gives the protein CASRKGLDRPRF.

Comments on this clone: In the same sample, other DNA sequences code for this CDR3. The chain employs TRBV27 and TRBJ2-3; 12 bases are shared with TRBD1. CDR1 MNHEY and CDR2 SMNVEV come from the germline V gene (reference sequence). This CDR3 region has 14 residues. Germline trimming cut 5 bases from V and 6 bases from J; bases unmatched to any gene: 3. The CDR3, as DNA: TGTGCCAGCAGTCCGGGACAGGGGGCGGATACGCAGTATTTT. This codes for CASSPGQGADTQYF.

This clone was picked up one time. J is TRBJ1-2 and V is TRBV25-1, with D tentatively TRBD1 (5 bases). Between the trimmed V and J ends, which lost 6 bases and 1 base, there was a span of 15 bases. Germline V lookup: CDR1 MGHDK, CDR2 SYGVNS. This CDR3 contains 15 residues. The CDR3 loop is CASRGGADGNYGYTF. The CDR3, as DNA: TGTGCCAGCAGGGGTGGGGCAGACGGTAACTATGGCTACACCTTC.

V is TRBV9 and J is TRBJ2-3, with TRBD2 matching over 13 bases. The V gene end was trimmed by 0 bases and the J gene end by 6 bases; junction bases not matched to a gene: 10. Per germline, CDR1 SGDLS and CDR2 YYNGEE. This CDR3 comprises 18 residues. The CDR3 spells CASSVVTSGGAGADTQYF. DNA of the CDR3: TGTGCCAGCAGCGTAGTTACTAGCGGGGGGGCTGGAGCGGATACGCAGTATTTT.

The V gene is TRBV6-1, the J gene TRBJ1-4; 9 nucleotides agree with TRBD1. CDR1 is MNHNS, CDR2 SASEGT, per germline. The junction had 8 bases not matched to a gene; V was cut back by 8 bases and J by 7 bases. The CDR3 length is 14 residues. DNA for the CDR3: TGTGCCAGCGCTAACAGGGGGCGAGGTGAAAAACTGTTTTTT. Protein product: CASANRGRGEKLFF.

V and J are TRBV28 and TRBJ2-1; 13 nucleotides match TRBD2. The CDR3 length is 15 residues. In germline, CDR1 is MDHEN, CDR2 SYDVKM. The ends lost 6 bases at V and 10 bases at J; junction bases unmatched: 9. CDR3 loop: CASREPGLAGWEQFF. The CDR3 bases are TGTGCCAGCAGAGAACCGGGACTAGCGGGATGGGAGCAGTTCTTC.